The sequence of this T cell receptor (beta chain) was determined in a study of cytomegalovirus exposure and HLA in healthy donors. The study, taken as a whole, reports: Under in vitro conditions, three CMV-associated chains were confirmed as specific for CMV antigens.

In the case of this clone: Its antigen remains unknown.

A multiplex PCR was run with 60 Vbeta primers and 13 Jbeta primers. Sequenced by immunoSEQ multiplex PCR; TCRdb stores in-frame clones only, minus some. This table holds under 150,000 clones, 67% found once. This CDR3 spans 13 amino acids. Germline-derived CDR1 and CDR2 are SGHVS and FNYEAQ. Trimming took 5 bases from V and 5 from J, leaving 13 bases between them. The rearrangement links TRBV7-6 to TRBJ2-7; possible D gene TRBD2, 5 bases. Specimen: PBMCs. The source of this sequence is a man younger than 35 in good health and CMV-seropositive. The CDR3 loop is CASSLAVGDEQYF. The CDR3 coding sequence is TGTGCCAGCAGCCTGGCGGTCGGGGACGAGCAGTACTTC.